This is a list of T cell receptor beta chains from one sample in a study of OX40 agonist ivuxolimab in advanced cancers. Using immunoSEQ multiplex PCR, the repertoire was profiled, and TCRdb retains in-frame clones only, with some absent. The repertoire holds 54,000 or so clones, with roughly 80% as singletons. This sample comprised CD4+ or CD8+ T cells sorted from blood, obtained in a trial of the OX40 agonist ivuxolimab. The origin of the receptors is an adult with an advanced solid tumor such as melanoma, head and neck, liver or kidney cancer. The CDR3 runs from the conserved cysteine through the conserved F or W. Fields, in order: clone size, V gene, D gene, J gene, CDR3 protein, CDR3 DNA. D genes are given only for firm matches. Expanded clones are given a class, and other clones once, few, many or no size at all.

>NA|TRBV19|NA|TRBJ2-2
CASNIGTNYIGELFF
TGTGCCAGTAACATTGGGACAAACTACATCGGGGAGCTGTTTTTT
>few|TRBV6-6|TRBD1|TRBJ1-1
CASGRRDRVFEAFF
TGTGCCAGCGGGAGGCGGGACAGGGTTTTTGAAGCTTTCTTT
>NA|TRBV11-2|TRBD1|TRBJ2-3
CASSSVEYRGHVDTQYF
TGTGCCAGCAGCTCCGTGGAGTACAGGGGGCATGTAGATACGCAGTATTTT
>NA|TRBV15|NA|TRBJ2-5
CATSLSRAETQYF
TGTGCCACCAGCCTATCTAGGGCAGAGACCCAGTACTTC
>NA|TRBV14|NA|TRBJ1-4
CASMRGYNEKLFF
TGTGCCAGCATGCGGGGGTACAATGAAAAACTGTTTTTT
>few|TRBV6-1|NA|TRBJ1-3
CASYRASSGNTIYF
TGTGCCAGCTACAGGGCGAGCTCTGGAAACACCATATATTTT
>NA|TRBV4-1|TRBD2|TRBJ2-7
CASSQEEMGRGGFQWYF
TGCGCCAGCAGCCAAGAAGAGATGGGGCGCGGGGGGTTCCAATGGTACTTC
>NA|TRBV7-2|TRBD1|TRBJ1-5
CASSLGTGWEAQHF
TGTGCCAGCAGCCTCGGGACAGGGTGGGAGGCCCAGCATTTT
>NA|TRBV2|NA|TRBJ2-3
CASRVVKDTQYF
TGTGCCAGCAGGGTCGTAAAAGATACGCAGTATTTT
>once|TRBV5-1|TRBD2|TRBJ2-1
CASSSYGTSGSDEQFF
TGCGCCAGCAGCTCCTACGGGACTAGCGGGAGCGATGAGCAGTTCTTC
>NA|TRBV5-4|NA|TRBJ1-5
CATGRGGNQPQHF
TGTGCCACCGGGAGGGGAGGCAATCAGCCCCAGCATTTT
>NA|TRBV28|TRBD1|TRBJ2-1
CASSLRDRAFF
TGTGCCAGCAGTTTACGGGACAGGGCTTTCTTC
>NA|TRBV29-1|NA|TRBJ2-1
CSVTSGGSYNEQFF
TGCAGCGTTACGAGCGGAGGCTCCTACAATGAGCAGTTCTTC
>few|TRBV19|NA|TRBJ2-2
CASRTGTNTGELFF
TGTGCCAGTAGGACCGGGACTAACACCGGGGAGCTGTTTTTT
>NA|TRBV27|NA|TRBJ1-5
CASSLSRGAIQPQHF
TGTGCCAGCAGTTTATCACGGGGGGCGATTCAGCCCCAGCATTTT
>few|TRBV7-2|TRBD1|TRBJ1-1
CASSPQGGTEAFF
TGTGCCAGCAGCCCCCAGGGGGGCACTGAAGCTTTCTTT
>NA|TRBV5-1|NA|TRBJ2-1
CASSLTAEQFF
TGCGCCAGCAGCTTAACCGCTGAGCAGTTCTTC
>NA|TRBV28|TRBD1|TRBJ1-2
CASSSTGTGKYGYTF
TGTGCCAGCAGTTCCACAGGGACAGGAAAATATGGCTACACCTTC
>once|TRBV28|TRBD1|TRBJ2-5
CASSLWGRGPEETQYF
TGTGCCAGCAGTTTATGGGGCAGGGGGCCGGAAGAGACCCAGTACTTC
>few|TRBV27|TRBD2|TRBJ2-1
CASNPGLAGVGEQFF
TGTGCCAGCAACCCTGGGCTAGCGGGAGTAGGTGAGCAGTTCTTC
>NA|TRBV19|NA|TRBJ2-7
CASSPGGQRAYEQYF
TGTGCCAGTAGCCCCGGGGGACAAAGAGCCTACGAGCAGTACTTC
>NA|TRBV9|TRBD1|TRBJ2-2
CASSRTYKAGGTGELFF
TGTGCCAGCAGCCGGACCTATAAAGCAGGGGGCACCGGGGAGCTGTTTTTT
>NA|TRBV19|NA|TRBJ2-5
CASSAGQYQETQYF
TGTGCCAGTAGTGCGGGACAGTACCAAGAGACCCAGTACTTC
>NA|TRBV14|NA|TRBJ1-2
CASSETNYGYTF
TGTGCCAGCAGCGAAACTAACTATGGCTACACCTTC
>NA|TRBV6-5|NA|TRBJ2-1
CASSKDRAFNEQFF
TGTGCCAGCAGCAAGGACAGAGCCTTCAATGAGCAGTTCTTC
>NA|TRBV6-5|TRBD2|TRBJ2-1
CASRTSGGTFEQFF
TGTGCCAGCAGGACTAGCGGGGGGACCTTTGAGCAGTTCTTC
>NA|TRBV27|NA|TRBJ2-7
CASSLQGPTYEQYF
TGTGCCAGCAGTTTGCAGGGCCCTACCTACGAGCAGTACTTC
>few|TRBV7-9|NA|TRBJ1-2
CASSLEVLNYGYTF
TGTGCCAGCAGCTTAGAGGTCCTCAACTATGGCTACACCTTC
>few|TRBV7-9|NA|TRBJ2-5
CASSSGLTGPETQYF
TGTGCCAGCAGCTCCGGACTCACAGGTCCAGAGACCCAGTACTTC
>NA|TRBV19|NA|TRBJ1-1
CASRSTGNTEAFF
TGTGCCAGTAGATCCACAGGAAACACTGAAGCTTTCTTT
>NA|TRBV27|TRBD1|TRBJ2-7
CASSRGQGGRNEQYF
TGTGCCAGCAGTCGCGGACAGGGTGGGCGGAACGAGCAGTACTTC
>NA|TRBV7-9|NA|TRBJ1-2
CASSLGGNYGYTF
TGTGCCAGCAGCTTAGGCGGTAACTATGGCTACACCTTC
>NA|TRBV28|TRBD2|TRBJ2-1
CASSFSGGSYNEQFF
TGTGCCAGCAGTTTCTCGGGGGGCTCCTACAATGAGCAGTTCTTC
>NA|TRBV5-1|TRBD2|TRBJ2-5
CASSLEGREGRETQYF
TGCGCCAGCAGCTTGGAGGGGCGGGAGGGCCGCGAGACCCAGTACTTC
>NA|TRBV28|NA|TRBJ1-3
CASSLHMMSGNTIYF
TGTGCCAGCAGTTTACACATGATGTCTGGAAACACCATATATTTT